The 3 T cell receptor beta chains reported below all come from one sample, sequenced in a study of shared clonotypes between healthy human individuals. Libraries were prepared by immunoSEQ multiplex PCR; TCRdb keeps only in-frame clonotypes and omits some of them. The sample lists some 2,500,000 clones, 80% to 95% seen once, with about 0.34% in the top ten. The sequenced sample was naive CD4+ T cells from PBMCs. Subset in this sample: CD45RA+ positively selected. The receptors here all came from a man aged 18 to 30 in good health. Some clones in this sample may be carry-over from other donors' samples.

The chain joins TRBV29-1 to TRBJ2-3; 7 nucleotides align to TRBD2. V was clipped by 1 base and J by 1 base; unmatched bases: 11. The germline V gene has CDR1 SQVTM and CDR2 ANQGSEA. This CDR3 is 17 amino acids long. CDR3 region: CSVEAWGTAGGTDTQYF. CDR3 nucleotide sequence: TGCAGCGTTGAAGCCTGGGGGACCGCGGGGGGCACAGATACGCAGTATTTT.

V gene TRBV7-2 combines with J gene TRBJ2-3; D gene uncertain. Trimming cost V 5 bases and J 8 bases, with 14 bases left between them. The CDR3 length is 13 residues. CDR1 SGHTA and CDR2 FQGNSA come from the germline V gene. The CDR3 DNA reads TGTGCCAGCAGCGCGGATCGGGCCGGTACGCAGTATTTT. Translation: CASSADRAGTQYF.

V and J are TRBV5-4 and TRBJ2-1; D is possibly TRBD1 (5 bases). Deletions cut 4 bases from V and 0 bases from J, with 11 bases between. The CDR3 totals 15 residues. Germline V gives CDR1 SGHNT, CDR2 YYREEE (reference sequence). In nucleotides, the CDR3 is TGTGCCAGCAGCCCGACAGTAAGCTCCTACAATGAGCAGTTCTTC. As protein: CASSPTVSSYNEQFF.